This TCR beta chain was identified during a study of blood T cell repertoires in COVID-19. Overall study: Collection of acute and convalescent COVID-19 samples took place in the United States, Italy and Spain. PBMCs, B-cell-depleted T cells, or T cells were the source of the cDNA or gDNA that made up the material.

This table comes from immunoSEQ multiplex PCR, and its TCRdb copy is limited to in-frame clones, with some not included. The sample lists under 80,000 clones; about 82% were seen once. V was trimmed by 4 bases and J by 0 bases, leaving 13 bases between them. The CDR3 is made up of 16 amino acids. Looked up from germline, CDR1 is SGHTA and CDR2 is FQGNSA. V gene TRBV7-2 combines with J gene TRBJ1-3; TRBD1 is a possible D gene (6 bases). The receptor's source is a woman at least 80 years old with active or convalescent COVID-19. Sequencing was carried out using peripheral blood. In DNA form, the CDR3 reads TGTGCCAGCAGCTCGCGACAGGAACCCTCTGGAAACACCATATATTTT. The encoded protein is CASSSRQEPSGNTIYF.